These T cell receptor beta chains were read from a single sample in a study of cytomegalovirus exposure and HLA in healthy donors. The table came from immunoSEQ multiplex PCR; TCRdb's copy has only in-frame clones and leaves some out. The table has 250,000 to 400,000 clones, roughly 87% seen once. Specimen: PBMCs. The receptors come from a man aged 25 to 45 in good health and CMV-seronegative. CDR3s include the opening cysteine and the closing phenylalanine or tryptophan. The D gene is left open where the match is weak. Only part of the rows carry a size: once, few, many, or a class if the clone is expanded.

TRBJ1-1 | - | - | TRBV19 | CASSTGREVPEAFF | TGTGCCAGTAGTACCGGCAGGGAGGTCCCTGAAGCTTTCTTT
TRBJ1-1 | TRBD1 | - | TRBV5-4 | CASSLTGHGYTEAFF | TGTGCCAGCAGCCTGACAGGGCATGGGTACACTGAAGCTTTCTTT
TRBJ1-5 | - | - | TRBV6-1 | CASSEAGAQPQHF | TGTGCCAGCAGTGAAGCTGGGGCTCAGCCCCAGCATTTT
TRBJ2-6 | - | - | TRBV4-1 | CASSQGNRAPGANVLTF | TGCGCCAGCAGCCAAGGAAACAGGGCCCCTGGGGCCAACGTCCTGACTTTC
TRBJ1-4 | - | once | TRBV5-8 | CASSLVGPMRNEKLFF | TGTGCCAGCAGCTTGGTCGGTCCGATGCGCAATGAAAAACTGTTTTTT
TRBJ2-3 | TRBD2 | - | TRBV9 | CASSASGKGTDTQYF | TGTGCCAGCAGCGCTAGCGGGAAGGGCACAGATACGCAGTATTTT
TRBJ1-4 | - | - | TRBV11-2 | CASSWGTSQKLFF | TGTGCCAGCAGCTGGGGGACAAGTCAAAAACTGTTTTTT
TRBJ1-2 | TRBD1 | - | TRBV4-1 | CASSQDRAGGSGYTF | TGCGCCAGCAGCCAAGATCGGGCAGGGGGTTCTGGCTACACCTTC
TRBJ1-2 | - | - | TRBV7-2 | CASSYTPRGRASSSTF | TGTGCCAGCAGCTACACCCCCAGGGGCAGGGCCTCCTCCTCCACCTTC
TRBJ2-2 | - | - | TRBV7-2 | CASSLVPGTTNTGELFF | TGTGCCAGCAGCTTAGTGCCCGGGACAACTAACACCGGGGAGCTGTTTTTT
TRBJ2-1 | TRBD1 | - | TRBV5-6 | CASSFSGTGRHEQFF | TGTGCCAGCAGCTTTTCTGGGACAGGTAGGCATGAGCAGTTCTTC
TRBJ1-3 | - | - | TRBV4-3 | CASSQEGLSGNTIYF | TGCGCCAGCAGCCAAGAGGGCCTCTCTGGAAACACCATATATTTT
TRBJ2-1 | - | - | TRBV7-9 | CASSLDRSDEQFF | TGTGCCAGCAGCTTAGACAGGTCCGATGAGCAGTTCTTC
TRBJ1-2 | - | few | TRBV19 | CASSATGDYGYTF | TGTGCCAGTAGCGCCACGGGGGACTATGGCTACACCTTC
TRBJ1-5 | TRBD1 | - | TRBV6-6 | CASSWDRGHQPQHF | TGTGCCAGCAGTTGGGACAGGGGGCATCAGCCCCAGCATTTT
TRBJ1-1 | TRBD1 | - | TRBV30 | CACDRGHAFF | TGTGCCTGCGACAGGGGGCACGCTTTCTTT
TRBJ1-2 | TRBD1 | - | TRBV9 | CASSAGQGAYYGYTF | TGTGCCAGCAGCGCTGGACAGGGGGCTTACTATGGCTACACCTTC
TRBJ1-2 | TRBD1 | once | TRBV5-6 | CASGGGTGNRGYTF | TGTGCCAGCGGGGGAGGGACAGGGAATCGTGGCTACACCTTC
TRBJ1-5 | - | - | TRBV28 | CASKGSNQPQHF | TGTGCCAGCAAGGGGAGCAATCAGCCCCAGCATTTT
TRBJ2-7 | - | once | TRBV7-2 | CASSLVTGRYEQYF | TGTGCCAGCAGCTTAGTTACAGGCCGCTACGAGCAGTACTTC
TRBJ2-7 | TRBD2 | - | TRBV7-9 | CASSLVFRLAGGLYEQYF | TGTGCCAGCAGCTTAGTATTCCGACTAGCGGGGGGGCTTTACGAGCAGTACTTC
TRBJ2-6 | - | - | TRBV19 | CASSMATPTGSSGANVLTF | TGTGCCAGTAGTATGGCTACCCCGACAGGAAGCTCTGGGGCCAACGTCCTGACTTTC
TRBJ1-3 | - | once | TRBV4-1 | CASSQATALRGNTIYF | TGCGCCAGCAGCCAAGCGACAGCCCTTCGTGGGAACACCATATATTTT
TRBJ1-5 | - | - | TRBV6-6 | CASSYSQVFQPQHF | TGTGCCAGCAGTTACTCACAGGTTTTTCAGCCCCAGCATTTT
TRBJ2-5 | TRBD1 | - | TRBV7-9 | CASSLGDRAGVETQYF | TGTGCCAGCAGCCTCGGGGACAGGGCAGGGGTGGAGACCCAGTACTTC
TRBJ2-5 | - | - | TRBV7-9 | CASSYPTGVQETQYF | TGTGCCAGCAGTTATCCCACGGGAGTTCAAGAGACCCAGTACTTC
TRBJ2-1 | - | - | TRBV9 | CASSVQGSSYNEQFF | TGTGCCAGCAGCGTACAAGGGAGCTCCTACAATGAGCAGTTCTTC
TRBJ1-1 | - | - | TRBV29-1 | CSVARANTEAFF | TGCAGCGTTGCCAGGGCGAACACTGAAGCTTTCTTT
TRBJ2-3 | - | - | TRBV4-3 | CASSPTLEGGPHTDTQYF | TGCGCCAGCAGCCCGACCCTTGAGGGGGGGCCTCACACAGATACGCAGTATTTT
TRBJ2-4 | - | - | TRBV7-9 | CASSSSQGLLAKNIQYF | TGTGCCAGCAGCTCGTCTCAGGGACTCCTAGCCAAAAACATTCAGTACTTC
TRBJ1-1 | - | - | TRBV10-2 | CASSEEGRVNTEAFF | TGCGCCAGCAGTGAAGAGGGAAGGGTGAACACTGAAGCTTTCTTT
TRBJ1-1 | - | - | TRBV9 | CASSAQVHNTEAFF | TGTGCCAGCAGCGCACAGGTCCACAACACTGAAGCTTTCTTT
TRBJ1-4 | - | - | TRBV5-4 | CASSFGGAQTNEKLFF | TGTGCCAGCAGCTTTGGGGGGGCGCAGACTAATGAAAAACTGTTTTTT
TRBJ2-2 | - | few | TRBV7-9 | CASRPDKGAGELFF | TGTGCCAGCAGGCCAGATAAAGGGGCCGGGGAGCTGTTTTTT
TRBJ1-2 | TRBD1 | - | TRBV7-6 | CASSQGQGWDYGYTF | TGTGCCAGCAGCCAGGGACAGGGTTGGGACTATGGCTACACCTTC
TRBJ2-3 | TRBD2 | - | TRBV12-5 | CASGYTSGSTDTQYF | TGTGCTAGTGGCTATACTAGCGGGAGCACAGATACGCAGTATTTT
TRBJ2-7 | TRBD1 | - | TRBV28 | CASDSGTGDREQYF | TGTGCCAGCGACTCCGGGACAGGGGACCGCGAGCAGTACTTC
TRBJ2-2 | - | - | TRBV10-1 | CASSGSGSGELFF | TGCGCCAGCAGTGGATCAGGGTCCGGGGAGCTGTTTTTT
TRBJ2-7 | TRBD1 | - | TRBV19 | CASSIIGTGSYEQYF | TGTGCCAGTAGTATAATCGGGACAGGTTCCTACGAGCAGTACTTC
TRBJ1-6 | TRBD1 | few | TRBV27 | CASSQGQGESPLHF | TGTGCCAGCAGCCAGGGACAGGGTGAATCACCCCTCCACTTT
TRBJ1-1 | TRBD1 | few | TRBV27 | CASSPAGGLQDTEAFF | TGTGCCAGCAGTCCCGCAGGGGGTTTACAGGACACTGAAGCTTTCTTT
TRBJ1-6 | TRBD1 | few | TRBV19 | CASSMGTGEVQSPLHF | TGTGCCAGTAGTATGGGGACAGGGGAAGTCCAATCACCCCTCCACTTT
TRBJ1-2 | - | - | TRBV4-1 | CASSLAGQGVYGYTF | TGCGCCAGCAGCCTAGCGGGGCAGGGAGTCTATGGCTACACCTTC
TRBJ2-7 | TRBD1 | few | TRBV18 | CASSPSTGGAYEQYF | TGTGCCAGCTCACCTTCGACAGGGGGCGCATACGAGCAGTACTTC
TRBJ2-2 | - | - | TRBV19 | CASSPNGRVANTGELFF | TGTGCCAGTAGTCCGAACGGCAGGGTCGCGAACACCGGGGAGCTGTTTTTT
TRBJ2-2 | TRBD2 | - | TRBV11-2 | CASSRGGWNTGELFF | TGTGCCAGCAGCCGCGGGGGATGGAACACCGGGGAGCTGTTTTTT
TRBJ1-1 | TRBD1 | many | TRBV2 | CASSEAKDREGMNTEAFF | TGTGCCAGCAGTGAGGCCAAGGACAGGGAAGGCATGAACACTGAAGCTTTCTTT
TRBJ1-2 | - | - | TRBV6-1 | CASSSGTHGRGYTF | TGTGCCAGCAGTTCCGGGACACACGGACGTGGCTACACCTTC
TRBJ2-7 | TRBD1 | - | TRBV6-1 | CASSEVRLGQGSGYIYEQYF | TGTGCCAGCAGTGAAGTGCGACTTGGACAGGGATCTGGGTACATCTACGAGCAGTACTTC
TRBJ2-5 | - | - | TRBV7-2 | CASSLWGVAQYF | TGTGCCAGCAGCTTATGGGGGGTGGCCCAGTACTTC
TRBJ1-1 | - | - | TRBV5-5 | CASIRGREAFF | TGTGCCAGCATCAGAGGGAGGGAAGCTTTCTTT
TRBJ1-2 | TRBD1 | - | TRBV13 | CASSLYRGQAYGYTF | TGTGCCAGCAGCTTATACAGGGGGCAGGCCTATGGCTACACCTTC
TRBJ2-1 | TRBD1 | - | TRBV7-2 | CASSPTGATKYNEQFF | TGTGCCAGCAGCCCTACAGGGGCGACCAAGTACAATGAGCAGTTCTTC